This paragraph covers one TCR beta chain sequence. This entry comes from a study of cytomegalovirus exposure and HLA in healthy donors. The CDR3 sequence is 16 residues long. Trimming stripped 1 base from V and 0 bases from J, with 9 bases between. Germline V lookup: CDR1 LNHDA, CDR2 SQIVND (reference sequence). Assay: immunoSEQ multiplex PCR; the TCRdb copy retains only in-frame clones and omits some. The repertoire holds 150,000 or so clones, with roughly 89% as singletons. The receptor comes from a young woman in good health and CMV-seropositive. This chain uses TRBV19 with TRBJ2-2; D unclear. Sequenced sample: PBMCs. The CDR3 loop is CASSIVRSANTGELFF. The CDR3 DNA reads TGTGCCAGTAGTATAGTAAGGAGCGCGAACACCGGGGAGCTGTTTTTT.